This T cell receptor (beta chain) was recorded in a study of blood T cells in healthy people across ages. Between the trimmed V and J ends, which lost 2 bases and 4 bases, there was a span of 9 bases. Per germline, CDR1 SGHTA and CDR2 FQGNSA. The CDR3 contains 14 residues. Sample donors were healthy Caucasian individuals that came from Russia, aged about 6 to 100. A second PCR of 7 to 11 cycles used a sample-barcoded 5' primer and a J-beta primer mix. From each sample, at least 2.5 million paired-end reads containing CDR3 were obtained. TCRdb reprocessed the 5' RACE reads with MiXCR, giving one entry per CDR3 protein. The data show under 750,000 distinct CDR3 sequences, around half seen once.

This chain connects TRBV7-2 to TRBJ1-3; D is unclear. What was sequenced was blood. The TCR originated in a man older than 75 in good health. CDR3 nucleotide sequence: TGTGCCAGCAGCTTAATCCCCGTGGGAAACACCATATATTTT. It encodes CASSLIPVGNTIYF. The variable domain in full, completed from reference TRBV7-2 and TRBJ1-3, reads GAGVSQSPSNKVTEKGKDVELRCDPISGHTALYWYRQSLGQGLEFLIYFQGNSAPDKSGLPSDRFSAERTGGSVSTLTIQRTQQEDSAVYLCASSLIPVGNTIYFGEGSWLTVV.